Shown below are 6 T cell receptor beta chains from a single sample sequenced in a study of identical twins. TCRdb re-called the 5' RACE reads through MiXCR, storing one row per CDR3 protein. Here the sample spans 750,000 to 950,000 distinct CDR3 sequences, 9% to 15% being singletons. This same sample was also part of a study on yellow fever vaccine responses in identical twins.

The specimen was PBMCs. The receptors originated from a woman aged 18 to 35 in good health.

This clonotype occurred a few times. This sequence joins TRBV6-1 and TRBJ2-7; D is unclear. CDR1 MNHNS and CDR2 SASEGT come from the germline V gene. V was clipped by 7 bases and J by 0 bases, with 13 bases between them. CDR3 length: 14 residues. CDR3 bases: TGTGCCAGCACCCCCCCGCACAGCTCCTACGAGCAGTACTTC. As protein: CASTPPHSSYEQYF.

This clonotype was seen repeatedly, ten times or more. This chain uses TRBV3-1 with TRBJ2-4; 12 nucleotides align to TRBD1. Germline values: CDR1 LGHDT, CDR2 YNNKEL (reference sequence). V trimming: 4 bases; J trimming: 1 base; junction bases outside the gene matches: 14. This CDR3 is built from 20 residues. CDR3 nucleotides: TGTGCCAGCAGCCTCCGGGCCGGGACAGGGGGCGTTCGTGCCAAAAACATTCAGTACTTC. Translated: CASSLRAGTGGVRAKNIQYF.

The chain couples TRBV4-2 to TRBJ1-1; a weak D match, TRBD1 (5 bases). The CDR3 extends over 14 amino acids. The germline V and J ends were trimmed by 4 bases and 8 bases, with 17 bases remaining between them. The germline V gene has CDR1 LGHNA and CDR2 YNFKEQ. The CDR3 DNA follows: TGTGCCAGCAGCCCGTCAGGGCAGGGTGCCGAAGCTTTCTTT. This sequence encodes CASSPSGQGAEAFF.

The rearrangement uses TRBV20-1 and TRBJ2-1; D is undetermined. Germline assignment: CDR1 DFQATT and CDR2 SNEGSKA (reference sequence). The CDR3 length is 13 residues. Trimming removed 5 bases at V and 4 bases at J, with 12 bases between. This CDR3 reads CSAVAREYNEQFF. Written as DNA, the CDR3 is TGCAGTGCTGTAGCAAGAGAATACAATGAGCAGTTCTTC.

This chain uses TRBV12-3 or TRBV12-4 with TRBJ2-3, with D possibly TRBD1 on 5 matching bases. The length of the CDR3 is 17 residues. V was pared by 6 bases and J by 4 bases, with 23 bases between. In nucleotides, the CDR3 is TGTGCCAGCAGCCCTACACAGAAGGACACCAAGGCAGATACGCAGTATTTT. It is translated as CASSPTQKDTKADTQYF.

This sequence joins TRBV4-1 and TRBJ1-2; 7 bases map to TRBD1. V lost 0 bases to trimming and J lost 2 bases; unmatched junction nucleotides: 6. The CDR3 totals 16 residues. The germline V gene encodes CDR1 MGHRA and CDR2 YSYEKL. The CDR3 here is CASSQETGRGNYGYTF. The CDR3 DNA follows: TGCGCCAGCAGCCAAGAAACAGGCAGGGGGAACTATGGCTACACCTTC.